A selection of T cell receptor beta chains follows, all from one sample in a study of cytomegalovirus exposure and HLA in healthy donors. Sequencing used immunoSEQ multiplex PCR; TCRdb keeps in-frame clones, though not all of them. The table has about 280,000 clones, roughly 88% seen once. The sample comprised PBMCs. These receptors came from a woman between 18 and 29 years old in good health and CMV-seronegative. The CDR3 runs from the conserved cysteine through the conserved F or W. Each record gives: clone size, D gene, J gene, V gene, CDR3 length, CDR3 DNA, CDR3 protein. D genes are given only for firm matches. Size is stated for part of the rows, as once, few or many counts, or as a class when the clone is expanded.

>.|TRBD1|TRBJ2-6|TRBV5-1|19
TGCGCCAGCAGCTTGGCCACTGGGACAGTGAGCTCTGGGGCCAACGTCCTGACTTTC
CASSLATGTVSSGANVLTF
>.|.|TRBJ1-6|TRBV18|15
TGTGCCAGCTCACCCCGGGACATTATAAATTCACCCCTCCACTTT
CASSPRDIINSPLHF
>.|.|TRBJ2-1|TRBV28|12
TGTGCCAGCAGTTTACGTACTAGTGCGCAGTTCTTC
CASSLRTSAQFF
>.|.|TRBJ1-1|TRBV4-1|16
TGCGCCAGCAGCCAAGGCTTAACCGCTACGAACACTGAAGCTTTCTTT
CASSQGLTATNTEAFF
>.|.|TRBJ2-2|TRBV15|20
TGTGCCACCAGCAGCACCTTGATATTACAGGAAATTCAGAACACCGGGGAGCTGTTTTTT
CATSSTLILQEIQNTGELFF
>.|.|TRBJ2-2|TRBV2|14
TGTGCCAGCTCAGGGGCAACGGGCACCGGGGAGCTGTTTTTT
CASSGATGTGELFF
>.|TRBD1|TRBJ2-5|TRBV27|15
TGTGCCAGCAGTTTCTCGACAGGGGAGGAGGAGACCCAGTACTTC
CASSFSTGEEETQYF
>few|TRBD2|TRBJ2-7|TRBV28|14
TGTGCCAGCGGCGGGACTAGCGGGAGGTACGAGCAGTACTTC
CASGGTSGRYEQYF
>.|TRBD1|TRBJ2-3|TRBV27|17
TGTGCCAGCAGTTTTGGCATTATGGGACAGGGGGTGGATACGCAGTATTTT
CASSFGIMGQGVDTQYF
>.|.|TRBJ1-5|TRBV2|13
TGTGCCAGCTCGGGGGATAGCAATCAGCCCCAGCATTTT
CASSGDSNQPQHF
>.|TRBD2|TRBJ2-2|TRBV7-9|17
TGTGCCAGCAGCCACCTATTACGACTAGCGGGAGCCGGGGAGCTGTTTTTT
CASSHLLRLAGAGELFF
>.|TRBD2|TRBJ2-3|TRBV28|17
TGTGCCAGCAGTTTCATTTTGCGGGAGACGGGAACAGATACGCAGTATTTT
CASSFILRETGTDTQYF
>.|TRBD1|TRBJ2-7|TRBV6-5|14
TGTGCCAGCGCCGGACAGGGGGACTCCTACGAGCAGTACTTC
CASAGQGDSYEQYF
>.|TRBD2|TRBJ2-7|TRBV7-9|15
TGTGCCAGCAGCGCCAAGCGGGAGGGGAACTACGAGCAGTACTTC
CASSAKREGNYEQYF
>once|TRBD1|TRBJ2-1|TRBV5-1|16
TGCGCCAGCAGTCTCCCCGGGACAGGGACAAACAATGAGCAGTTCTTC
CASSLPGTGTNNEQFF
>.|.|TRBJ2-7|TRBV6-1|14
TGTGCCAGCAGTGAAGACAGGGCCCGCTACGAGCAGTACTTC
CASSEDRARYEQYF
>.|TRBD2|TRBJ2-6|TRBV5-1|18
TGCGCCAGCAGCCCGACTAGCGGAACTAACTCTGGGGCCAACGTCCTGACTTTC
CASSPTSGTNSGANVLTF
>.|TRBD2|TRBJ2-7|TRBV28|16
TGTGCCAGCAGTGCCTCCGGGACTAGCGGGAGTTACGAGCAGTACTTC
CASSASGTSGSYEQYF
>.|.|TRBJ2-1|TRBV27|16
TGTGCCAGCAGTTTAACCCCTAGTAGGTCCCACAATGAGCAGTTCTTC
CASSLTPSRSHNEQFF
>.|TRBD1|TRBJ2-7|TRBV28|17
TGTGCCAGCACCGGACGGACAGGGGGGGGCATGGTAGGGGAGCAGTACTTC
CASTGRTGGGMVGEQYF
>once|.|TRBJ2-3|TRBV28|14
TGTGCCAGCAGTTTCTGGCAGGGCCTTCTATCGCAGTATTTT
CASSFWQGLLSQYF
>.|TRBD2|TRBJ2-3|TRBV28|16
TGTGCCAGCAGTTTATCTAGCGGACCTAGCACAGATACGCAGTATTTT
CASSLSSGPSTDTQYF
>.|TRBD1|TRBJ2-7|TRBV28|16
TGTGCCAGCAGACCCCCAGGGGGCGAGGGACCTTACGAGCAGTACTTC
CASRPPGGEGPYEQYF
>.|TRBD1|TRBJ1-2|TRBV9|15
TGTGCCAGCAGCGTAGCGGCACAGGGGGCGTATGGCTACACCTTC
CASSVAAQGAYGYTF
>.|.|TRBJ1-1|TRBV15|16
TGTGCCACCAGCAGAGATCCGGCGGTCGTGAACACTGAAGCTTTCTTT
CATSRDPAVVNTEAFF
>.|.|TRBJ2-7|TRBV21-1|17
TGTGCCAGCAGCAAAAAATCAACGGGACAGGGGTCCCACGAGCAGTACTTC
CASSKKSTGQGSHEQYF
>.|TRBD2|TRBJ2-7|TRBV7-6|17
TGTGCCAGCAGCTTACTCGCACCGAGGACTAGCGTCGGCGAGCAGTACTTC
CASSLLAPRTSVGEQYF
>.|.|TRBJ1-3|TRBV6-5|14
TGTGCCAGCCAAATACTACAGGGATCCAACACCATATATTTT
CASQILQGSNTIYF
>.|.|TRBJ2-7|TRBV18|15
TGTGCCAGCTCACCTGGGGCAGGGGATTCCTACGAGCAGTACTTC
CASSPGAGDSYEQYF
>.|TRBD2|TRBJ2-7|TRBV7-9|16
TGTGCCAGCAGCTCATTTTTCGGGACTAGCGAGTACGAGCAGTACTTC
CASSSFFGTSEYEQYF
>.|.|TRBJ1-3|TRBV6-1|14
TGTGCCAGCTTCCTCCTCAGCTCTGGAAACACCATATATTTT
CASFLLSSGNTIYF
>.|TRBD1|TRBJ2-2|TRBV10-3|14
TGTGCCACGATCCGGGACAGGGGTAGCGGGGAGCTGTTTTTT
CATIRDRGSGELFF
>.|.|TRBJ1-1|TRBV28|14
TGTGCCAGCAGTTCGTGGGAGATGAACACTGAAGCTTTCTTT
CASSSWEMNTEAFF
>few|.|TRBJ2-2|TRBV5-4|14
TGTGCCAGCAGCTTTAGCAGGGGCACCGGGGAGCTGTTTTTT
CASSFSRGTGELFF
>.|.|TRBJ1-6|TRBV15|18
TGTGCCACCAGCAGAGATCCCGACAGGCTGTGGGTCCATTCACCCCTCCACTTT
CATSRDPDRLWVHSPLHF
>.|.|TRBJ2-7|TRBV7-8|13
TGTGCCAGCAGCTTAGGTTCAGGATACGAGCAGTACTTC
CASSLGSGYEQYF
>.|.|TRBJ2-3|TRBV5-4|13
TGTGCCGCACACCCCCCGGGGATGGATACGCAGTATTTT
CAAHPPGMDTQYF
>.|TRBD1|TRBJ1-2|TRBV19|20
TGTGCCAGTAGTATCATATTCTCCCTCGGGACAGGGGGTCTCGACTATGGCTACACCTTC
CASSIIFSLGTGGLDYGYTF
>.|.|TRBJ2-5|TRBV27|15
TGTGCCAGCAGTTTGGGGAGCAATAGGGAAGAGACCCAGTACTTC
CASSLGSNREETQYF
>.|.|TRBJ2-7|TRBV7-2|17
TGTGCCAGCAGCTTAGTTAGTGGGCAGACGCCCACCTACGAGCAGTACTTC
CASSLVSGQTPTYEQYF
>.|.|TRBJ1-1|TRBV28|12
TGTGCCAGCAGTTTACGAGGGGGTAGAGCTTTCTTT
CASSLRGGRAFF
>.|.|TRBJ2-1|TRBV28|15
TGTGCCAGCAGTTCCCCGACGGGAACCTACAATGAGCAGTTCTTC
CASSSPTGTYNEQFF
>.|.|TRBJ2-3|TRBV4-1|16
TGCGCCAGCAGCCAAGTAGGAGTCTTGGGGCGGGATACGCAGTATTTT
CASSQVGVLGRDTQYF
>.|.|TRBJ2-7|TRBV5-1|16
TGCGCCAGCAGTCCGGGGGGCCTCCTTGGGACCCACGAGCAGTACTTC
CASSPGGLLGTHEQYF
>once|.|TRBJ2-5|TRBV4-3|18
TGCGCCAGCAGCCAAGCGGGTGGGGGCGCGTGGGGCCAAGAGACCCAGTACTTC
CASSQAGGGAWGQETQYF